These 25 T cell receptor beta chains originate from one sample sequenced in a study of blood T cell repertoires in COVID-19. Sequenced by immunoSEQ multiplex PCR; TCRdb stores in-frame clones only, minus some. In the table there are fewer than 350,000 clones, almost 90% of which are singletons. The sample taken for sequencing was PBMCs or T cells enriched from blood (not recorded which). The receptors derive from a woman in her 30s who had been exposed to COVID-19.

This clone was picked up one time. CDR3 DNA: TGTGCCAGCAGCCGACCACAGGGATCAAATGAAAAACTGTTTTTT. This codes for CASSRPQGSNEKLFF. The chain links TRBV28 to TRBJ1-4, with D perhaps TRBD1 (6 bases). This CDR3 comprises 15 residues. CDR1 and CDR2 (germline): MDHEN, SYDVKM. Trimming stripped 6 bases from V and 5 bases from J, with 16 bases between.

The chain couples TRBV18 to TRBJ2-2, with 7 positions matching TRBD1. Losses at the gene ends were 0 bases for V and 5 bases for J; bases not matched to a gene: 3. The CDR3 totals 15 residues. Germline CDR1 reads KGHSH; CDR2 reads LQKENI. CDR3 amino acids: CASSPPTGLTGELFF. The CDR3 region has the DNA TGTGCCAGCTCACCACCGACAGGGCTAACCGGGGAGCTGTTTTTT.

The sample holds one count of this clone. V gene TRBV27 combines with J gene TRBJ2-7; TRBD2 matches 9 bases. Germline V CDR1 and CDR2: MNHEY, SMNVEV (reference sequence). The CDR3 spans 17 residues. The V gene end was trimmed by 1 base and the J gene end by 2 bases; junction bases not matched to a gene: 9. CDR3 DNA sequence: TGTGCCAGCAGTTTATGGGAAGGGGGCGGGAGGGCCTACGAGCAGTACTTC. This gives the protein CASSLWEGGGRAYEQYF.

V gene TRBV7-6 combines with J gene TRBJ1-6; D is undetermined. CDR3 length equals 16 residues. V lost 2 bases, J lost 7 bases, and 15 bases lay in between. Germline V gives CDR1 SGHVS, CDR2 FNYEAQ. The CDR3 is CASSLNPRRANSPLHF. The DNA of the CDR3 is TGTGCCAGCAGCTTAAACCCCAGGCGGGCAAATTCACCCCTCCACTTT.

The chain uses TRBV5-1 and TRBJ2-7; the D gene is possibly TRBD2 (5 bases). Germline CDR1 and CDR2: SGHRS and YFSETQ. Trimming removed 1 base at V and 5 bases at J, with 19 bases between. The CDR3 is 16 residues long. CDR3 protein: CASSLTPTSNKDEQYF. The CDR3 DNA reads TGCGCCAGCAGCTTGACTCCTACTAGTAATAAAGACGAGCAGTACTTC.

CDR3 nucleotides: TGTGCCAGCAGCTTGGCCGCGGCAATGAGGGCCAATGAGCAGTTCTTC. Translated: CASSLAAAMRANEQFF. The gene calls are TRBV5-5 and TRBJ2-1, with D tentatively TRBD2 (5 bases). There are 16 residues in the CDR3. Germline CDR1 reads SGHKS; CDR2 reads YYEKEE (reference sequence). V was clipped by 0 bases and J by 6 bases, with 16 bases between them.

J is TRBJ2-7 and V is TRBV7-9; a weak D match, TRBD1 (7 bases). The CDR3 consists of 14 residues. Per the germline V gene, CDR1 is SEHNR and CDR2 is FQNEAQ (reference sequence). V lost 6 bases to trimming and J lost 2 bases, with 14 bases between them. The CDR3 loop is CASRGGTVAYEQYF. The DNA of the CDR3 is TGTGCCAGCAGGGGCGGGACAGTTGCCTACGAGCAGTACTTC.

This chain links TRBV19 with TRBJ2-1; TRBD1 might be the D (6 bases). CDR3 length equals 17 residues. V shed 4 bases and J shed 3 bases, with 19 bases lying between them. CDR1 is LNHDA, CDR2 SQIVND, per germline (reference sequence). The CDR3 protein is CASSTQKGESNYNEQFF. In nucleotides, the CDR3 is TGTGCCAGTAGTACACAGAAGGGGGAGAGTAACTACAATGAGCAGTTCTTC.

This chain joins TRBV28 and TRBJ1-1, with 7 bases identical to TRBD1. This CDR3 is 15 amino acids long. V dropped 3 bases and J dropped 1; count of bases not matched to a gene: 5. Germline lookup yields CDR1 MDHEN and CDR2 SYDVKM. CDR3 in amino acids: CASSFSGTENTEAFF. As DNA, the CDR3 is TGTGCCAGCAGTTTCTCCGGGACAGAGAACACTGAAGCTTTCTTT.

V is TRBV2 and J is TRBJ2-1; D ambiguous. This CDR3 has 15 amino acids. Trimming removed 5 bases at V and 5 bases at J, with 16 bases between. CDR1 and CDR2 (germline): SNHLY, FYNNEI. The CDR3, as DNA: TGTGCCAGCAGTCTGCCACCACCCGCGGACAATGAGCAGTTCTTC. This codes for CASSLPPPADNEQFF.

The genes are TRBV28 and TRBJ1-5; D is ambiguous. The CDR3 is 13 amino acids. V was clipped by 5 bases and J by 6 bases, with 11 bases between them. The germline gives CDR1 MDHEN, CDR2 SYDVKM. The CDR3 reads CASSQQGSQPQHF. CDR3 DNA: TGTGCCAGCAGTCAGCAAGGGAGTCAGCCCCAGCATTTT.

The chain has TRBV18 and TRBJ1-1, with D hard to call. The ends were cut back, 1 base at V and 4 bases at J, with 13 bases in the middle. The CDR3 spans 15 residues. Germline values: CDR1 KGHSH, CDR2 LQKENI. DNA of the CDR3: TGTGCCAGCTCACCACTTGGCGGGAGCGGCACTGAAGCTTTCTTT. Translated: CASSPLGGSGTEAFF.

V and J are TRBV28 and TRBJ2-3, with 16 positions matching TRBD2. The germline gives CDR1 MDHEN, CDR2 SYDVKM. The length of the CDR3 is 14 residues. V lost 7 bases and J lost 8; bases outside the gene matches: 3. In DNA, the CDR3 is TGTGCCAGCACCGGGACTAGCGGGAGGGGTACGCAGTATTTT. Translation gives CASTGTSGRGTQYF.

The chain has TRBV11-2 and TRBJ2-5; TRBD2 aligns across 9 bases. This CDR3 has 15 residues. Germline assignment: CDR1 SGHAT and CDR2 FQNNGV. Trimming removed 2 bases from V and 3 bases from J; junction bases left unmatched: 4. Here the CDR3 reads CASSLMGLAEETQYF. DNA for the CDR3: TGTGCCAGCAGCTTAATGGGACTAGCAGAAGAGACCCAGTACTTC. The variable domain in full, completed from reference TRBV11-2 and TRBJ2-5, reads EAGVAQSPRYKIIEKRQSVAFWCNPISGHATLYWYQQILGQGPKLLIQFQNNGVVDDSQLPKDRFSAERLKGVDSTLKIQPAKLEDSAVYLCASSLMGLAEETQYFGPGTRLLVL.

The sample holds a few counts of this clone. The rearrangement uses TRBV12-5 and TRBJ2-7, with D possibly matching TRBD2 (5 bases). The CDR3 covers 16 residues. The V gene lost 0 bases and the J gene lost 2 bases, with 14 bases spanning the gap. Per the germline V gene, CDR1 is LGHNT and CDR2 is FRNRAP. Here the CDR3 reads CASGLVQREKTYEQYF. In DNA form, the CDR3 reads TGTGCTAGTGGTTTGGTACAGAGGGAGAAAACCTACGAGCAGTACTTC.

CDR3 nucleotide sequence: TGTGCCAGCAGCGTCTCGGGCCAACCGGGAGCCGGGGAGCTGTTTTTT. It encodes CASSVSGQPGAGELFF. The chain combines TRBV9 with TRBJ2-2; a weak D match, TRBD2 (6 bases). Germline CDR1 SGDLS, CDR2 YYNGEE. V was trimmed by 2 bases and J by 6 bases, leaving 17 bases between them. The CDR3 is 16 residues long. The full variable domain, rest sourced from reference TRBV9 and TRBJ2-2, is DSGVTQTPKHLITATGQRVTLRCSPRSGDLSVYWYQQSLDQGLQFLIQYYNGEERAKGNILERFSAQQFPDLHSELNLSSLELGDSALYFCASSVSGQPGAGELFFGEGSRLTVL.

The rearrangement uses TRBV3-1 (or the pseudogene TRBV3-2) and TRBJ2-7; D might be TRBD1 (5 bases). Trimming removed 4 bases from V and 5 bases from J, with 18 bases in between. The CDR3 is 15 residues long. Germline CDR1 is LGHDT and CDR2 is YNNKEL (reference sequence). This CDR3 is CASSPPWGTRNEQYF. Here the CDR3 DNA reads TGTGCCAGCAGCCCACCGTGGGGCACCCGCAACGAGCAGTACTTC.

J is TRBJ2-4 and V is TRBV28; the D is unclear. V was pared by 5 bases and J by 0 bases, with 26 bases between. Germline CDR1 MDHEN, CDR2 SYDVKM. The CDR3 extends over 20 amino acids. CDR3 nucleotide sequence: TGTGCCAGCAGTGCATTCCCCGGTACTTCCCACCTTCTAGCCAAAAACATTCAGTACTTC. Translated: CASSAFPGTSHLLAKNIQYF.

This clone was detected once. V gene TRBV4-2 combines with J gene TRBJ1-2; D ambiguous. V lost 3 bases and J 1 base, leaving 12 bases between the germline ends. Germline CDR1 reads LGHNA; CDR2 reads YNFKEQ. There are 15 residues in the CDR3. CDR3 sequence reads: CASSQLTDYNYGYTF. CDR3 in DNA: TGTGCCAGCAGCCAGTTGACGGACTATAACTATGGCTACACCTTC.

The chain combines TRBV11-3 with TRBJ2-1; TRBD2 might be the D (5 bases). The CDR3 runs to 16 residues. Per germline, CDR1 SGHNT and CDR2 YENEEA. The V gene lost 1 base and the J gene lost 4 bases, with 14 bases spanning the gap. In DNA, the CDR3 is TGTGCCAGCAGCTTAGGTGGGATTTCGGGGTACAATGAGCAGTTCTTC. As protein: CASSLGGISGYNEQFF.

The chain couples TRBV13 to TRBJ1-5; weak D call: TRBD1 (5 bases). Germline V gene sequence: CDR1 PRHDT, CDR2 FYEKMQ (reference sequence). This CDR3 has 16 residues. V lost 0 bases to trimming and J lost 7 bases, with 16 bases between them. The CDR3: CASSLGAGKDGQPQHF. CDR3 DNA: TGTGCCAGCAGCTTAGGGGCAGGGAAGGATGGACAGCCCCAGCATTTT. Using reference TRBV13 and TRBJ1-5 for the parts outside the CDR3, the full variable domain is AAGVIQSPRHLIKEKRETATLKCYPIPRHDTVYWYQQGPGQDPQFLISFYEKMQSDKGSIPDRFSAQQFSDYHSELNMSSLELGDSALYFCASSLGAGKDGQPQHFGDGTRLSIL.

The chain carries TRBV19 and TRBJ2-5; D possibly corresponds to TRBD2 (5 bases). CDR1 and CDR2 (germline): LNHDA, SQIVND (reference sequence). V was pared by 6 bases and J by 1 base, with 9 bases between. This CDR3 has 13 residues. Written as DNA, the CDR3 is TGTGCCAGTAGGCAGGACTCCCAAGAGACCCAGTACTTC. Translation gives CASRQDSQETQYF.

This chain connects TRBV6-5 to TRBJ2-7; 10 positions match TRBD1. Per the germline V gene, CDR1 is MNHEY and CDR2 is SVGAGI. The V segment lost 9 bases and the J segment 5 bases; nucleotides outside the gene matches: 10. This CDR3 spans 14 amino acids. The CDR3 spells CASGDRGSYDEQYF. CDR3 DNA sequence: TGTGCCAGTGGGGACAGGGGAAGTTACGACGAGCAGTACTTC.

J is TRBJ2-5 and V is TRBV7-6, with D perhaps TRBD2 (5 bases). Germline V gives CDR1 SGHVS, CDR2 FNYEAQ. This CDR3 region has 12 residues. V was pared by 1 base and J by 7 bases, with 7 bases between. This CDR3 is CASSLEEGTQYF. The CDR3 coding sequence is TGTGCCAGCAGCTTAGAAGAGGGGACCCAGTACTTC. The variable domain in full, with the rest retrieved from reference TRBV7-6 and TRBJ2-5, is GAGVSQSPRYKVTKRGQDVALRCDPISGHVSLYWYRQALGQGPEFLTYFNYEAQQDKSGLPNDRFSAERPEGSISTLTIQRTEQRDSAMYRCASSLEEGTQYFGPGTRLLVL.

The chain combines TRBV27 with TRBJ2-1; 12 bases map to TRBD2. J was trimmed by 6 bases and V by 5 bases; bases with no gene match: 8. The CDR3 totals 16 residues. Germline values: CDR1 MNHEY, CDR2 SMNVEV (reference sequence). As DNA, the CDR3 is TGTGCCAGCAGTACCTCCGGGACTAGCGGGTTCAATGAGCAGTTCTTC. Translation: CASSTSGTSGFNEQFF.